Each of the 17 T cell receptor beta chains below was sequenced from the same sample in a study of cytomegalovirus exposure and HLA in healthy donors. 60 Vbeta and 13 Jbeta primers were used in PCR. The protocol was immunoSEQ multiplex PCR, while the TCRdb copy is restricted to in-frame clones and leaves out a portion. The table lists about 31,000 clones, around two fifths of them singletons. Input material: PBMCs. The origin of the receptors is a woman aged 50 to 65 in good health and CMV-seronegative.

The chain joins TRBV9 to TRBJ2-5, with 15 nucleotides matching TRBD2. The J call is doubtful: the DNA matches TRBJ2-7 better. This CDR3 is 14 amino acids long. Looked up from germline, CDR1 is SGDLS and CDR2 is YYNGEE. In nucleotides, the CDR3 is TGTGCCAGCAGCGGGACTAGCGGGAGGGGCGAGCAGTACTTC. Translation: CASSGTSGRGEQYF.

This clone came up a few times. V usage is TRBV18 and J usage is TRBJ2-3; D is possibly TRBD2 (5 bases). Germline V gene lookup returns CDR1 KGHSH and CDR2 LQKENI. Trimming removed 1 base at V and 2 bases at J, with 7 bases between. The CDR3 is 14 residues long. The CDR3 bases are TGTGCCAGCTCACCACTCGGGGACACAGATACGCAGTATTTT. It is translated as CASSPLGDTDTQYF. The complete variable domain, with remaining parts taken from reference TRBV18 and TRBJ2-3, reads NAGVMQNPRHLVRRRGQEARLRCSPMKGHSHVYWYRQLPEEGLKFMVYLQKENIIDESGMPKERFSAEFPKEGPSILRIQQVVRGDSAAYFCASSPLGDTDTQYFGPGTRLTVL.

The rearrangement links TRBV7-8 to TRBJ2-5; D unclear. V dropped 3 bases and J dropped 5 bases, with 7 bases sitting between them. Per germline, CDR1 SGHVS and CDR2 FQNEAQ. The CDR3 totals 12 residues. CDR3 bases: TGTGCCAGCAGCTTGTCCGGGGAGACCCAGTACTTC. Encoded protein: CASSLSGETQYF.

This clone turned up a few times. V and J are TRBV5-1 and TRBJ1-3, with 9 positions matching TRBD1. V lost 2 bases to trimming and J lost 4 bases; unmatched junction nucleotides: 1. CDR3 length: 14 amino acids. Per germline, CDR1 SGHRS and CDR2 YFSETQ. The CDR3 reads CASSFGTGGNTIYF. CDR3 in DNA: TGCGCCAGCAGCTTCGGGACAGGGGGAAACACCATATATTTT.

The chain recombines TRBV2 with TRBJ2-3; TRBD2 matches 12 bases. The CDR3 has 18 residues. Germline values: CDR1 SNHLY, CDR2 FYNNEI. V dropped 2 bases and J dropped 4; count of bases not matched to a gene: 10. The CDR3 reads CASSETSGRPGGPDTQYF. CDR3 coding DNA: TGTGCCAGCAGTGAAACTAGCGGGAGGCCCGGGGGACCAGATACGCAGTATTTT. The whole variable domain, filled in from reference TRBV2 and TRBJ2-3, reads EPEVTQTPSHQVTQMGQEVILRCVPISNHLYFYWYRQILGQKVEFLVSFYNNEISEKSEIFDDQFSVERPDGSNFTLKIRSTKLEDSAMYFCASSETSGRPGGPDTQYFGPGTRLTVL.

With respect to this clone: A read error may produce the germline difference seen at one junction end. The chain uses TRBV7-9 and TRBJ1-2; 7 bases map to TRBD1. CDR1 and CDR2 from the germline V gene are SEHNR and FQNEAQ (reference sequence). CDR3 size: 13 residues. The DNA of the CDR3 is TGTGCCGGCAGTTTAGACAGGGAAGATGGCTACACCTTC. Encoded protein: CAGSLDREDGYTF.

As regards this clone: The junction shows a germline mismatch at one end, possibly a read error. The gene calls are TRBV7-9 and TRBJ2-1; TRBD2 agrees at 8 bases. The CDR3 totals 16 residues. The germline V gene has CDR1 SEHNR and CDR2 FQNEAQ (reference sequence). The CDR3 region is CSSSLETLAGEREQFF. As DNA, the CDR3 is TGTTCCAGCAGCTTAGAAACTCTAGCGGGTGAACGGGAGCAGTTCTTC.

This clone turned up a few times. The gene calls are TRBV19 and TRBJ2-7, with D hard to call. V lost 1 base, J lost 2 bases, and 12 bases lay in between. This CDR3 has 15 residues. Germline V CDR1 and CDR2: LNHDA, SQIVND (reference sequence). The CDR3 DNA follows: TGTGCCAGTAGTATAGGCAACCAGGCGACCTACGAGCAGTACTTC. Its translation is CASSIGNQATYEQYF.

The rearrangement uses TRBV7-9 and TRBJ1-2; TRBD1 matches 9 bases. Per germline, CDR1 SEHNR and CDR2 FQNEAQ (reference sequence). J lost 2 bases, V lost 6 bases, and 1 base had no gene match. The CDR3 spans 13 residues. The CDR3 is CASRDRGNYGYTF. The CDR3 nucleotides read TGTGCCAGCAGGGACAGGGGAAACTATGGCTACACCTTC.

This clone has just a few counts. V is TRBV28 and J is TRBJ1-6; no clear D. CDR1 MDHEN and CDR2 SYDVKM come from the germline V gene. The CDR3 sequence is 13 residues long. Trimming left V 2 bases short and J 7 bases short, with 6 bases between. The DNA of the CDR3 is TGTGCCAGCAGTTTAACAGTAAATTCACCCCTCCACTTT. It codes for CASSLTVNSPLHF.

DNA for the CDR3: TGCGCCAGCAGCCCTACGGAGTTTGGGGAGCTGTTTTTT. It is translated as CASSPTEFGELFF. The chain couples TRBV5-1 to TRBJ2-2, with D unresolved. Trimming shortened V by 4 bases and J by 8 bases, and 12 bases separated the two germline ends. CDR1 is SGHRS, CDR2 YFSETQ, per germline. The CDR3 consists of 13 residues.

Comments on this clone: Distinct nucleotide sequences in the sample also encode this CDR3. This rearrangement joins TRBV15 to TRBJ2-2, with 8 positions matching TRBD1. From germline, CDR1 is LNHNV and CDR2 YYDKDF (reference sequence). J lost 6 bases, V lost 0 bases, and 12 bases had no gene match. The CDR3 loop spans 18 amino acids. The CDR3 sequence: CATSRDLLGQALAGELFF. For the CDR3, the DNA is TGTGCCACCAGCAGAGATCTCTTGGGACAGGCCCTAGCCGGGGAGCTGTTTTTT.

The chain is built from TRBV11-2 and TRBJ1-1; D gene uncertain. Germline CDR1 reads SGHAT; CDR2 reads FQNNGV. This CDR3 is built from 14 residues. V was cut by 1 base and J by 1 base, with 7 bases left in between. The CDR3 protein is CASSLVVPNTEAFF. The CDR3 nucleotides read TGTGCCAGCAGCTTAGTCGTTCCGAACACTGAAGCTTTCTTT.

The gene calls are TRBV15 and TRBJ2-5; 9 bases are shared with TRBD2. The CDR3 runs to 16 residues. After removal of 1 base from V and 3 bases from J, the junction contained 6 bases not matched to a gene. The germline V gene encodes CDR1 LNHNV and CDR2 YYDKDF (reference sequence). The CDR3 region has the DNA TGTGCCACCAGCAGAGGGGGGCGGGGGGGTAAAGAGACCCAGTACTTC. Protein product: CATSRGGRGGKETQYF.

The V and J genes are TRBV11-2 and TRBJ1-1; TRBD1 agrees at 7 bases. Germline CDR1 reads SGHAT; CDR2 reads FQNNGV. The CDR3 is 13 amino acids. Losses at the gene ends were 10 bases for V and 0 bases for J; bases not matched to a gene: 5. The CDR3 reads CATRGQLNTEAFF. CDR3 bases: TGTGCCACCCGGGGACAGCTGAACACTGAAGCTTTCTTT.

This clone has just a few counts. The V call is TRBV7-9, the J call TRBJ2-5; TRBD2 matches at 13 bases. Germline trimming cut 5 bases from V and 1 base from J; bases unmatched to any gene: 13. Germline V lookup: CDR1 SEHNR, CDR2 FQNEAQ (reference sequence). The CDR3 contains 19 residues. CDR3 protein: CASSLRPGLAGSFQETQYF. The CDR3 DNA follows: TGTGCCAGCAGCCTCAGGCCGGGACTAGCGGGGAGCTTCCAAGAGACCCAGTACTTC.

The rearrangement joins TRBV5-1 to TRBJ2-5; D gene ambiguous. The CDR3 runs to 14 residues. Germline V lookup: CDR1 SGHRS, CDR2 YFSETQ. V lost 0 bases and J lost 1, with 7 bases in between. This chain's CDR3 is CASSLELTQETQYF. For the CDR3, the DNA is TGCGCCAGCAGCTTGGAGCTCACCCAAGAGACCCAGTACTTC.